A selection of T cell receptor beta chains follows, all from one sample in a study of blood T cell repertoires in COVID-19. The data were produced by immunoSEQ multiplex PCR, yet TCRdb's version contains in-frame clones alone and is incomplete. This table has roughly 380,000 clones, 89% appearing once. The sequencing input was peripheral blood. The receptors were sampled from a woman aged 40 to 49 with COVID-19, enrolled during active disease. The CDR3 runs from the conserved cysteine through the conserved F or W. A D gene is named only where the DNA matches it firmly. For some rows the clone size is stated as once, few or many, or as a class when expanded; others skip it.

d_gene,abundance,v_gene,j_gene,CDR3aa,CDR3nt
NA,NA,TRBV15,TRBJ1-1,CATSTRQKNTEAFF,TGTGCCACCAGCACTAGACAGAAGAACACTGAAGCTTTCTTT
NA,NA,TRBV7-4,TRBJ2-7,CASTLRSREYF,TGTGCCAGCACGTTAAGATCCAGGGAGTACTTC
NA,NA,TRBV19,TRBJ2-7,CASSISQSAYEQYF,TGTGCCAGTAGTATATCCCAGAGCGCCTACGAGCAGTACTTC
NA,NA,TRBV6-2/TRBV6-3,TRBJ2-4,CASSSRPGEPDSKNIQYF,TGTGCCAGCAGTTCCCGACCGGGGGAGCCGGATTCCAAAAACATTCAGTACTTC
NA,NA,TRBV28,TRBJ2-5,CASSGGFRETQYF,TGTGCCAGCAGTGGGGGGTTTAGGGAGACCCAGTACTTC
TRBD1,NA,TRBV30,TRBJ1-2,CAWNKGQGKYGYTF,TGTGCCTGGAACAAAGGACAGGGGAAATATGGCTACACCTTC
NA,NA,TRBV2,TRBJ1-4,CASRPTVSGEKLFF,TGTGCCAGCAGGCCGACAGTCTCAGGTGAAAAACTGTTTTTT
NA,NA,TRBV28,TRBJ2-7,CASSLETFYEQYF,TGTGCCAGCAGTTTAGAAACTTTCTACGAGCAGTACTTC
TRBD1,NA,TRBV9,TRBJ2-7,CASSAWDSFYEQYF,TGTGCCAGCAGCGCGTGGGACAGCTTCTACGAGCAGTACTTC
TRBD2,NA,TRBV6-5,TRBJ2-5,CASIPAGGRQETQYF,TGTGCCAGCATTCCAGCGGGGGGCCGCCAAGAGACCCAGTACTTC
NA,NA,TRBV7-9,TRBJ2-7,CASSLAGVSPLGEQYF,TGTGCCAGCAGCTTAGCAGGGGTCTCCCCCCTAGGCGAGCAGTACTTC
NA,NA,TRBV7-8,TRBJ1-3,CASSFTWTASGNTIYF,TGTGCCAGCAGCTTTACGTGGACAGCCTCTGGAAACACCATATATTTT
NA,NA,TRBV18,TRBJ1-1,CASSRARENTEAFF,TGTGCCAGCTCACGCGCCCGGGAGAACACTGAAGCTTTCTTT
TRBD2,once,TRBV3-1/TRBV3-2,TRBJ2-5,CASSQKASGRAGVGETQYF,TGTGCCAGCAGCCAAAAGGCCTCCGGTCGGGCGGGAGTTGGAGAGACCCAGTACTTC
TRBD1,NA,TRBV18,TRBJ2-7,CASSRQGADNYEQYF,TGTGCCAGCTCACGTCAGGGGGCTGATAACTACGAGCAGTACTTC
NA,NA,TRBV2,TRBJ2-3,CASTAAQYF,TGTGCCAGCACCGCAGCGCAGTATTTT